Listed below are T cell receptor beta chains from one sample, sequenced in a study of identical twins. One entry per CDR3 protein results from TCRdb running MiXCR on the 5' RACE reads. The sample yields 550,000 to 800,000 distinct CDR3 sequences, 7.1% seen once. The sample also formed part of further work on yellow fever vaccine responses in identical twins.

Sequenced: PBMCs. Receptors were obtained from a woman under 30 in good health. Both conserved end residues are part of each CDR3. A D gene is named only where the DNA matches it firmly. Clone size is stated in some rows and not others, as once, few, many or a class when expanded.

j_gene	v_gene	abundance	d_gene	CDR3aa	CDR3nt
TRBJ2-1	TRBV7-9	many	NA	CAIESPETYNEQFF	TGTGCCATCGAGAGTCCGGAGACCTACAATGAGCAGTTCTTC
TRBJ2-1	TRBV5-1	few	TRBD1	CASSPEQGWNEQFF	TGCGCCAGCAGCCCCGAACAGGGGTGGAATGAGCAGTTCTTC
TRBJ2-1	TRBV18	few	NA	CASSPPVSNEQFF	TGTGCCAGCTCACCACCGGTAAGCAATGAGCAGTTCTTC
TRBJ1-2	TRBV6-1	NA	NA	CASATAVANYGYTF	TGTGCCAGCGCCACGGCGGTAGCTAACTATGGCTACACCTTC
TRBJ2-7	TRBV15	few	TRBD1	CATTRQGSYEQYF	TGTGCCACCACCCGACAGGGCTCCTACGAGCAGTACTTC
TRBJ1-1	TRBV2	NA	NA	CASSEDYRVNTEAFF	TGTGCCAGCAGTGAAGACTACAGGGTGAACACTGAAGCTTTCTTT
TRBJ2-1	TRBV20-1	many	NA	CSAPEDGRSSYNEQFF	TGCAGTGCTCCCGAGGATGGCAGGAGCTCCTACAATGAGCAGTTCTTC
TRBJ2-1	TRBV29-1	few	TRBD1	CSVPPGTGVNNEQFF	TGCAGCGTCCCACCCGGGACAGGGGTCAACAATGAGCAGTTCTTC
TRBJ1-1	TRBV6-5	many	NA	CASSLPAYQGTEAFF	TGTGCCAGCAGTTTGCCTGCGTACCAGGGCACTGAAGCTTTCTTT
TRBJ2-7	TRBV5-1	NA	TRBD1	CASSSQGVYEQYF	TGCGCCAGCAGTAGTCAGGGGGTCTACGAGCAGTACTTC
TRBJ1-6	TRBV9	many	TRBD1	CASSSTVQGSSPLHF	TGTGCCAGCTCGAGTACGGTACAGGGGAGTTCACCCCTCCACTTT
TRBJ2-3	TRBV27	NA	NA	CASSRGSFRDTQYF	TGTGCCAGCAGTCGCGGGTCCTTCAGAGATACGCAGTATTTT
TRBJ2-3	TRBV7-6	many	NA	CASSLAGSRTDTQYF	TGTGCCAGCAGCTTAGCGGGAAGTCGGACAGATACGCAGTATTTT
TRBJ2-1	TRBV12-3/TRBV12-4	many	NA	CASSLANEQFF	TGTGCCAGCAGTTTAGCCAATGAGCAGTTCTTC
TRBJ2-1	TRBV2	few	NA	CASREVTNEQFF	TGTGCCAGCAGGGAAGTTACCAATGAGCAGTTCTTC
TRBJ2-3	TRBV7-8	many	NA	CASSSGADTQYF	TGTGCCAGCAGCTCGGGGGCAGATACGCAGTATTTT